Presented here are 21 T cell receptor gamma chains from one specimen sequenced in a study of gammadelta T cells in human blood. TCRdb reapplied CATT to the RT-PCR reads. The table has about 200 gamma-chain clones, approximately 3% seen once; the top ten hold about 53%. The specimen sequenced was Vgamma9Vdelta2 gamma-delta T cells from fetal blood. These receptors all stem from a human fetus.

This sequence joins TRGV9 and TRGJP. The J gene, missing from TCRdb, was assigned here through DNA to germline matching. The CDR3 runs to 17 residues. The junction had 3 bases not matched to a gene; V was cut back by 1 base and J by 3 bases. The V gene's germline CDR1 is GITISATS and CDR2 ISYDGTV (reference sequence). The CDR3: CALWEVQQELGKKIKVF. The CDR3 DNA reads as TGTGCCTTGTGGGAGGTCCAGCAAGAGTTGGGCAAAAAAATCAAGGTATTT.

This clone counts as hyperexpanded. It is unclear where the CDR3 begins or ends on the DNA, so no DNA is shown, and the CDR3 is as TCRdb lists it. Called V gene: TRGV2; the J gene was not called. Germline CDR1 is EGSNGY and CDR2 is YDSYNSKV. The CDR3 is made up of 32 amino acids, end residues included. Here the CDR3 reads CATWDGPVGIRNSLAVEQHLLSQVSIGRIQHF.

Turning to this clone: TCRdb's protein for this DNA is that of a much larger clone and differs from the translation at residues 5 and 6, likely a read error; the protein shown is the DNA translation. The genes are TRGV9 and TRGJP. TCRdb offers no J gene call, so here the DNA was matched to germline to obtain one. V gave up 4 bases and J gave up 3 bases; unmatched junction bases: 3. The CDR3 is made up of 16 amino acids. From germline, CDR1 is GITISATS and CDR2 ISYDGTV (reference sequence). The CDR3 DNA reads TGTGCCTTGTGGGATGCGCAAGAGTTGGGCAAAAAAATCAAGGTATTT. Amino acids: CALWDAQELGKKIKVF.

By proportion, this clone is large. The V call is TRGV5, the J call TRGJP1. The CDR3 runs to 12 residues. CDR1 and CDR2 (germline): VINAFY, YDVSNSKD. The V gene end was trimmed by 2 bases and the J gene end by 6 bases; junction bases not matched to a gene: 0. CDR3 protein: CATWDTGWFKIF. The CDR3 bases are TGTGCCACCTGGGACACTGGTTGGTTCAAGATATTT.

A remark on this clone: The DNA is left out, because the CDR3 cannot be placed on it with certainty; the CDR3 is given as TCRdb lists it. The V gene call reads TRGV2; no J gene was called. The V gene's germline CDR1 is EGSNGY and CDR2 YDSYNSKV. The CDR3 spans 32 residues, counting both ends. CDR3 loop: CATWDGDLIIRNSLAVEQHLLSQVSIGRIQHF.

This clone is large. The rearrangement links TRGV2 to TRGJP1. The CDR3 is made up of 13 amino acids. J lost 6 bases, V lost 0 bases, and 1 base had no gene match. Germline V gene data show CDR1 as EGSNGY and CDR2 as YDSYNSKV. The CDR3 sequence is CATWDGPGWFKIF. The CDR3 nucleotides are TGTGCCACCTGGGACGGGCCTGGTTGGTTCAAGATATTT.

This clone is classed as large. Different DNA sequences within this sample yield the same CDR3. The V call is TRGV9, the J call TRGJP. From germline, CDR1 is GITISATS and CDR2 ISYDGTV (reference sequence). This CDR3 is 15 amino acids long. V was pared by 0 bases and J by 7 bases, with 0 bases of the junction left unmatched. CDR3 coding DNA: TGTGCCTTGTGGGAGGTGGAGTTGGGCAAAAAAATCAAGGTATTT. The encoded protein is CALWEVELGKKIKVF.

The J gene corresponds to TRGJ1 or TRGJ2; a V gene call is absent. The CDR3 loop spans 13 amino acids. The CDR3 here is CATWDRNYYKKLF. The CDR3 DNA reads as TGTGCCACCTGGGACAGGAATTATTATAAGAAACTCTTT.

Sample share makes this clone large. The V and J genes are TRGV9 and TRGJP. Germline V gene sequence: CDR1 GITISATS, CDR2 ISYDGTV (reference sequence). V shed 1 base and J 7 bases; nucleotides not matched to a gene: 7. The length of the CDR3 is 17 residues. In DNA form, the CDR3 reads TGTGCCTTGTGGGAGGTTTGGGGGGAGTTGGGCAAAAAAATCAAGGTATTT. Its translation is CALWEVWGELGKKIKVF.

This clone is large within its sample. This rearrangement joins TRGV10 to TRGJ1 or TRGJ2. TRGV10 carries the ORF label, with uncertain function. The V segment lost 8 bases and the J segment 2 bases; nucleotides outside the gene matches: 4. There are 12 residues in the CDR3. Here the CDR3 reads CAAWDYYYKKLF. The CDR3 bases are TGTGCTGCGTGGGATTATTATTATAAGAAACTCTTT.

This clone is categorized as large. This sequence joins TRGV9 and TRGJ1 or TRGJ2. The CDR3 contains 13 residues. Germline V gene lookup returns CDR1 GITISATS and CDR2 ISYDGTV (reference sequence). With 0 bases clipped from V and 5 bases from J, the junction kept 4 bases outside the gene matches. CDR3 residues: CALWEVRHYKKLF. In nucleotides, the CDR3 is TGTGCCTTGTGGGAGGTGCGGCATTATAAGAAACTCTTT.

A remark on this clone: A read error is likely here: a far larger clone is one base away. Distinct nucleotide sequences in the sample also encode this CDR3. This chain uses TRGV9 with TRGJP. Germline CDR1 and CDR2: GITISATS and ISYDGTV (reference sequence). The CDR3 is 15 residues long. The CDR3 reads CALWEQELGKKIKVF. Here the CDR3 DNA reads TGTGCTTTGTGGGAGCAAGAGTTGGGCAAAAAAATCAAGGTATTT.

Only a few counts were recorded for this clone. This sequence joins TRGV9 and TRGJP. Unmatched junction bases numbered 0, after V lost 3 bases and J lost 10 bases. Germline assignment: CDR1 GITISATS and CDR2 ISYDGTV (reference sequence). The CDR3 has 13 amino acids. The CDR3 DNA reads as TGTGCCTTGTGGGAGTTGGGCAAAAAAATCAAGGTATTT. Translation gives CALWELGKKIKVF.

By sample fraction, this clone is large. The chain carries TRGV9 and TRGJP. V lost 2 bases and J lost 7; bases outside the gene matches: 8. The length of the CDR3 is 17 residues. Germline CDR1 is GITISATS and CDR2 is ISYDGTV (reference sequence). CDR3: CALWEDRSELGKKIKVF. The CDR3 region has the DNA TGTGCCTTGTGGGAGGACCGGAGCGAGTTGGGCAAAAAAATCAAGGTATTT.

This chain links TRGV9 with TRGJP. The J gene was not available in TCRdb and was assigned here by matching the DNA to germline segments. The CDR3 is 16 amino acids. The germline CDR1 and CDR2 sequences are GITISATS and ISYDGTV (reference sequence). After removal of 0 bases from V and 7 bases from J, the junction contained 3 bases not matched to a gene. CDR3 sequence reads: CALWEVRELGKKIKVF. CDR3 sequence (DNA): TGTGCCTTGTGGGAGGTGAGGGAGTTGGGCAAAAAAATCAAGGTATTT.

By share, this clone counts as large. This chain uses TRGV9 with TRGJP. Germline-derived CDR1 and CDR2 are GITISATS and ISYDGTV (reference sequence). The CDR3 is 17 residues long. Germline trimming cut 0 bases from V and 3 bases from J; bases unmatched to any gene: 2. As DNA, the CDR3 is TGTGCCTTGTGGGAGGTGCAGCAAGAGTTGGGCAAAAAAATCAAGGTATTT. Its translation: CALWEVQQELGKKIKVF.

This clone is hyperexpanded in the sample. The chain is built from TRGV10 and TRGJP1. TRGV10 is identified as an open reading frame with a role that is uncertain. The V segment lost 8 bases and the J segment 10 bases; nucleotides outside the gene matches: 5. The CDR3 loop spans 11 amino acids. CDR3 residues: CAAWDYWFKIF. For the CDR3, the DNA is TGTGCTGCGTGGGATTATTGGTTCAAGATATTT.

By frequency in the sample, this clone is large. The genes are TRGV8 and TRGJ1 or TRGJ2. Trimming cost V 3 bases and J 4 bases; bases outside gene matches: 0. CDR1 and CDR2 (germline): VENAVY, YDSYNSRV. The CDR3 is 11 amino acids. CDR3 nucleotides: TGTGCCACCTGGGATTATTATAAGAAACTCTTT. As protein: CATWDYYKKLF.

By frequency in the sample, this clone is large. The V gene is TRGV9, the J gene TRGJP. The germline gives CDR1 GITISATS, CDR2 ISYDGTV (reference sequence). Trimming cost V 5 bases and J 4 bases; bases outside gene matches: 5. CDR3 length: 16 residues. The CDR3 is CALWGRQELGKKIKVF. The CDR3 DNA follows: TGTGCCTTGTGGGGAAGACAAGAGTTGGGCAAAAAAATCAAGGTATTT.

The rearrangement uses TRGV9 and TRGJP1. The J gene comes from matching the DNA to germline here; TCRdb lacks it. Germline CDR1 GITISATS, CDR2 ISYDGTV (reference sequence). The CDR3 runs to 14 residues. Losses at the gene ends were 6 bases for V and 1 base for J; bases not matched to a gene: 5. The CDR3 region has the DNA TGTGCCTTGTGGCCTTCTACCACTGGTTGGTTCAAGATATTT. Protein: CALWPSTTGWFKIF.

By share, this clone counts as large (0.1 to 1%). The chain uses TRGV9 and TRGJP. V lost 5 bases and J lost 5; bases outside the gene matches: 3. Looked up from germline, CDR1 is GITISATS and CDR2 is ISYDGTV (reference sequence). This CDR3 has 15 amino acids. CDR3 coding DNA: TGTGCCTTGTGGGGGGAAGAGTTGGGCAAAAAAATCAAGGTATTT. Translated, it gives CALWGEELGKKIKVF.